This T cell receptor beta chain was obtained from a study of T cell repertoires in cytomegalovirus infection (dated by TCRdb to between 2018 and 2021). About the study as a whole: Alongside well-studied HLA-B-restricted epitopes, the peptide stimulations were aimed at recently identified HLA-C-restricted CMV epitopes, whose presentation resists viral immunomodulation. Because public TCR beta signatures pointed to carriage of CMV infection together with the matching HLA type, the HLA type of each donor mattered for the analysis. Study-wide conclusions, independent of this receptor: In the ex vivo response, HLA-C-restricted CMV-specific TCR beta clonotypes were dominant, and in two of eight donors the single most frequent clonotype came from this HLA-C-restricted group. Cumulative frequency of public TCR beta family members discriminated carriers of CMV infection plus the relevant HLA type in this cohort and an independent 352-donor cohort.

Instrument used: Illumina HiSeq 1500. In TCRdb, the public reads were trimmed at Q25 with fastp and aligned with MiXCR, with productive beta chains retained. When rows share a CDR3 protein, they turn into one entry using the most common DNA and genes. In this sample the table shows under 500,000 distinct CDR3 sequences, more than 40% of which occur a single time. Around two fifths of the sample rests with the top ten. This clonotype has a single count. Its cognate antigen has yet to be identified. No base qualities exist here, and no much larger clone lies one base off it. One read alone is weak evidence. The sample's treatment or condition, from its label and the paper: in vitro stimulation with specific CMV peptide epitopes to enrich CMV-specific T cells. Relative to germline, V is 1 base shorter and J is 5 bases shorter, with 13 bases between their ends. CDR1 and CDR2 are drawn from the germline V gene: SGHVT, SQSDAQ. Counted from cysteine to phenylalanine, this CDR3 has 15 amino acids. The retained sequence is limited to the CDR3, 45 bases, with the frame set at the first base.

The sequence came from a human donor in good health (CMV status not recorded). Some clones in this sample may be carry-over from other donors' samples. This receptor chain uses TRBV7-4 and TRBJ2-3; 7 matching bases give a weak D call of TRBD2. The material sequenced was cultured PBMCs, taken from culture after CMV antigen stimulation. CDR3 sequence: CASSLVGGPQDTQYF. The sequence in DNA is TGTGCCAGCAGCTTAGTCGGGGGGCCACAAGATACGCAGTATTTT.